The clone carrying this T cell receptor beta chain was counted a few times. The antigen is not known. Germline values: CDR1 SGHTA, CDR2 FQGNSA. There are 13 residues in the CDR3. Trimming took off 5 bases at V and 6 bases at J, with 10 bases between the two ends. The sample comes from a study of response to subunit inactivated influenza vaccine. TCRdb itself ran the RT-PCR reads through MiXCR, one entry per CDR3 protein. The table lists 650,000 to 800,000 distinct CDR3 sequences, around a sixth of them singletons. Notes on the study in general: There was a suggestion from the authors that each seasonal influenza vaccination recruits few new T cells.

The source was PBMCs from blood, collected 5 days after vaccination. This chain uses TRBV7-2 with TRBJ2-2; D unresolved. This receptor was identified in a man aged 50 or older who received an inactivated influenza vaccine. CDR3 region: CASSQEFPGELFF. The CDR3 DNA reads TGTGCCAGCAGCCAAGAATTTCCCGGGGAGCTGTTTTTT.